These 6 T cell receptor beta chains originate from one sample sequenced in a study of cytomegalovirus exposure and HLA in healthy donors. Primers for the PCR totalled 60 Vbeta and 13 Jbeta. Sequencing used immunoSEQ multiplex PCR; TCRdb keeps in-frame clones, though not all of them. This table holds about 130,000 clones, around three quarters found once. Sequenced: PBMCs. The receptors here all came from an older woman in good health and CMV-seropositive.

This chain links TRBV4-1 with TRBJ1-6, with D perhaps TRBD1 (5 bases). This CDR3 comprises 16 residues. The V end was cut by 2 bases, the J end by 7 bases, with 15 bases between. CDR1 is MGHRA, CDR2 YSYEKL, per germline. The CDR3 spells CASSQTGTPGNSPLHF. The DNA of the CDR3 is TGCGCCAGCAGCCAAACAGGCACCCCCGGGAATTCACCCCTCCACTTT.

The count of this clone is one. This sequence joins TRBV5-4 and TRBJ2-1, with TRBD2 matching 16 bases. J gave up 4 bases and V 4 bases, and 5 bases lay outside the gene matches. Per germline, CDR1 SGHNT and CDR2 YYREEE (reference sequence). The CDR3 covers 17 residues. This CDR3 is CASSQGLAGGVYNEQFF. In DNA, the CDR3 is TGTGCCAGCAGCCAGGGACTAGCGGGGGGGGTATACAATGAGCAGTTCTTC.

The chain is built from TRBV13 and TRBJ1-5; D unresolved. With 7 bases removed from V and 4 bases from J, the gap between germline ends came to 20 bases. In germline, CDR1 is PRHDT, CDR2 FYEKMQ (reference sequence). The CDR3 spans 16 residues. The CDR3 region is CASTRGGKIENQPQHF. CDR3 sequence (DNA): TGTGCCAGCACCAGAGGCGGCAAAATCGAGAATCAGCCCCAGCATTTT.

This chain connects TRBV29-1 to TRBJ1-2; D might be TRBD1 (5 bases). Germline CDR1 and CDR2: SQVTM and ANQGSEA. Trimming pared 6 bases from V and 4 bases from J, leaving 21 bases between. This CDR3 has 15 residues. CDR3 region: CSVTTRGVVGYGYTF. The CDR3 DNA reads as TGCAGCGTGACCACCCGGGGGGTGGTGGGCTATGGCTACACCTTC.

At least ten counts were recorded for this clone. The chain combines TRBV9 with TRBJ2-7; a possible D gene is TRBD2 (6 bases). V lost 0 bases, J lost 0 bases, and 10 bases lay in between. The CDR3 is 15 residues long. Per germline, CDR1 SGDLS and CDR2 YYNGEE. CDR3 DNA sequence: TGTGCCAGCAGCGTAGGGCTAGCGAGCTCCTACGAGCAGTACTTC. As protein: CASSVGLASSYEQYF.

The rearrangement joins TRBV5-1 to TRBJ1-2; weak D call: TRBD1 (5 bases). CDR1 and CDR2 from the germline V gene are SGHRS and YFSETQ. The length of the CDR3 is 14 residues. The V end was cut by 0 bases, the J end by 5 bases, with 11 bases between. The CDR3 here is CASSLGGLSYGYTF. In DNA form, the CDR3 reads TGCGCCAGCAGCTTGGGGGGCCTCTCTTATGGCTACACCTTC.